The rows below give T cell receptor beta chains drawn from one sample of a study of regulatory T cells in long-lasting Graves disease. TCRdb ran MiXCR on the multiplex PCR reads and lists one entry per CDR3 protein. This sample has approximately 300,000 distinct CDR3 sequences; about a sixth occur once, and the top ten carry about 40%. The sequenced sample was peripheral blood mononuclear cells (PBMCs), obtained at new diagnosis, from a patient treated with antithyroid drugs. The receptors come from a female donor with Graves disease. CDR3s include the opening cysteine and the closing phenylalanine or tryptophan. The D gene is left open where the match is weak. Clone size is not always given. Where it is, it says once, few, many or a class for expanded clones.

v_call	clone_size	j_call	d_call	cdr3_aa	cdr3_nt
TRBV24-1	many	TRBJ2-5	TRBD2	CATGTSGRGETQYF	TGTGCCACCGGGACTAGCGGGAGGGGAGAGACCCAGTACTTC
TRBV19	few	TRBJ2-1	.	CASTLGTSYNEQFF	TGTGCCAGTACTTTAGGTACCTCCTACAATGAGCAATTCTTC
TRBV5-4	many	TRBJ2-3	.	CASSSRTGGDTQYF	TGTGCCAGCAGCTCGAGGACTGGGGGGGATACGCAGTATTTT
TRBV28	many	TRBJ1-4	.	CASSPRVTNEKLFF	TGTGCCAGCAGTCCCAGGGTGACTAATGAAAAACTGTTTTTT
TRBV3-1	few	TRBJ1-2	TRBD1	CASSQEGTGRRRYGYTF	TGTGCCAGCAGCCAAGAGGGGACAGGGAGGAGAAGATATGGCTACACCTTC
TRBV19	.	TRBJ2-7	.	CATCGGLYEQYF	TGTGCCACCTGTGGCGGGCTATACGAGCAGTACTTC
TRBV28	many	TRBJ1-1	.	CASVGGSRSTEAFF	TGTGCCAGCGTCGGGGGATCAAGGAGCACTGAAGCTTTCTTT
TRBV24-1	many	TRBJ2-3	.	CATSDLASTDTQYF	TGTGCCACCAGTGATTTAGCTAGCACAGATACGCAGTATTTT
TRBV2	.	TRBJ2-5	TRBD1	CASQGVEETQYF	TGTGCCAGCCAGGGGGTGGAGGAGACCCAGTACTTC
TRBV29-1	many	TRBJ2-1	.	CSVALYNEQFF	TGCAGCGTTGCCCTTTACAATGAGCAGTTCTTC
TRBV5-4	few	TRBJ1-1	TRBD1	CASSSRDRARGAFF	TGTGCCAGCAGCAGCCGGGACAGGGCCCGTGGAGCTTTCTTT
TRBV2	many	TRBJ1-6	.	CASSEGHSPLHF	TGTGCCAGCAGTGAGGGACATTCACCCCTCCACTTT
TRBV12-5	.	TRBJ1-3	.	CASDAGTPGNTIYF	TGTGCTAGTGACGCCGGGACACCCGGAAACACCATATATTTT
TRBV25-1	.	TRBJ2-3	.	CASNGDSTDTQYF	TGTGCCAGCAATGGGGACAGCACAGATACGCAGTATTTT
TRBV29-1	once	TRBJ1-3	TRBD1	CSEGTAKLSGNTIYF	TGCAGCGAAGGGACAGCTAAACTCTCTGGAAACACCATATATTTT
TRBV28	many	TRBJ2-7	.	CASTPRGGGGGSYEQYF	TGTGCCAGCACCCCCAGGGGGGGCGGGGGCGGCTCCTACGAGCAGTACTTC
TRBV29-1	many	TRBJ2-7	.	CSVEGADEQYF	TGCAGCGTTGAAGGGGCGGACGAGCAGTACTTC
TRBV18	few	TRBJ2-1	TRBD1	CASSPELTGANEQFF	TGTGCCAGCTCACCAGAATTAACAGGGGCGAATGAGCAGTTCTTC
TRBV5-1	many	TRBJ2-7	TRBD1	CASSSAGTGVSYEQYF	TGCGCCAGCAGCTCTGCCGGGACAGGGGTCTCCTACGAGCAGTACTTC
TRBV20-1	.	TRBJ1-2	TRBD1	CSAPPGQGIYGYTF	TGCAGTGCCCCGCCGGGACAGGGGATCTATGGCTACACCTTC
TRBV20-1	few	TRBJ1-3	.	CSAREGGPGNTIYF	TGCAGTGCTAGAGAAGGGGGGCCTGGAAACACCATATATTTT
TRBV5-6	many	TRBJ2-5	TRBD1	CASSLGTGEAETQYF	TGTGCCAGCAGCTTGGGGACAGGGGAAGCAGAGACCCAGTACTTC
TRBV20-1	many	TRBJ2-7	TRBD2	CSAREYTSGSYEQYF	TGCAGTGCTAGAGAATATACTAGCGGGAGTTACGAGCAGTACTTC
TRBV3-1	.	TRBJ1-2	.	CASSPGKYGYTF	TGTGCCAGCAGCCCAGGAAAGTATGGCTACACCTTC
TRBV5-6	many	TRBJ2-1	.	CASSLFAGENEQFF	TGTGCCAGCAGCTTGTTTGCAGGGGAGAATGAGCAGTTCTTC
TRBV11-2	many	TRBJ1-1	.	CASSIKTSHTEAFF	TGTGCCAGCAGCATTAAGACTTCCCACACTGAAGCTTTCTTT